The clone carrying this T cell receptor beta chain is categorized as medium-sized. Its antigen remains unidentified. The sample is drawn from a study of spatial heterogeneity in lung cancer. The study's findings and limits: Mutation tallies in tumors tracked expanded intratumoral alpha and beta TCR counts.

Using its own MiXCR run on the 5' RACE reads, TCRdb lists one record per CDR3 protein. The profile shows about 11,000 distinct CDR3 sequences, around an eighth of them singletons. Sample time point: sample taken at primary tumor resection. Whole RNA, isolated from tumor, nontumor lung or frozen PBMC, was sequenced without prior sorting. The CDR3 totals 11 residues. CDR1 and CDR2 (germline): MNHEY, SVGEGT. Trimming removed 6 bases from V and 10 bases from J, with 10 bases in between. Sequencing was performed on lung tumor tissue, taken at surgery. This receptor was taken from a female donor with early-stage non-small cell lung cancer. This sequence joins TRBV6-2 or TRBV6-3 and TRBJ2-1, with D unclear. The CDR3 loop is CASSAYAEQFF. The CDR3 DNA reads TGTGCCAGCAGCGCGTATGCGGAGCAGTTCTTC.